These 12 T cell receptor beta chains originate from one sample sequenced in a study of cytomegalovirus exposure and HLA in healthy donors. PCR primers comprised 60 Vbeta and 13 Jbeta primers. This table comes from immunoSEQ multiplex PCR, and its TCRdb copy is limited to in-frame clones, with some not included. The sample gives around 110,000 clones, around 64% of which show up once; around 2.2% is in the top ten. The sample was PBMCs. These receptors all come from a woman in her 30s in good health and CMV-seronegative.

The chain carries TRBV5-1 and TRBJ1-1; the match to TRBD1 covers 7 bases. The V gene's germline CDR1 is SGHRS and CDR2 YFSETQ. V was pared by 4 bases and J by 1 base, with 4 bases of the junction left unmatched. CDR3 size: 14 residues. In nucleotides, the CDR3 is TGCGCCAGCAGCAAGGGACAGTCGAACACTGAAGCTTTCTTT. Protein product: CASSKGQSNTEAFF.

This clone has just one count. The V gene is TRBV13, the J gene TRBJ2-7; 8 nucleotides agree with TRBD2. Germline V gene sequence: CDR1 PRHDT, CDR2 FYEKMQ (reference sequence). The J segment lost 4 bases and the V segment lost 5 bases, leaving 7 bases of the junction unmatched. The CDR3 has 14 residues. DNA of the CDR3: TGTGCCAGCAGCCCTGATACTAGCGGATACGAGCAGTACTTC. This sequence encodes CASSPDTSGYEQYF.

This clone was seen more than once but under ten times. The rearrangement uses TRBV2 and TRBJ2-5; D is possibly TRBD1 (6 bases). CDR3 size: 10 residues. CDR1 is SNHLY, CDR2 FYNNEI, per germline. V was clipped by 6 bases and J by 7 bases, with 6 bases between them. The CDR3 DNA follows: TGTGCCAGCAGACAGGGGACCCAGTACTTC. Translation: CASRQGTQYF.

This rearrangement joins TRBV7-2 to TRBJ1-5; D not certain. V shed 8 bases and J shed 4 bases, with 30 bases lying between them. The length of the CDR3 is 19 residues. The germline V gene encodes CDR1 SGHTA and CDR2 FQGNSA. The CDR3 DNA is TGTGCCAGCGGCGGGGTTGGTGATTCGCTACCCGGCCCTAATCAGCCCCAGCATTTT. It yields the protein CASGGVGDSLPGPNQPQHF.

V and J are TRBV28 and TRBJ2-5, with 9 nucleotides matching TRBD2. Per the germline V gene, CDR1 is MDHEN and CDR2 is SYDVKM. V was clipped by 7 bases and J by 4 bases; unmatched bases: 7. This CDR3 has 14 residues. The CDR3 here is CASTLAGAGETQYF. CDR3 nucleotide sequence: TGTGCCAGCACATTAGCGGGAGCTGGAGAGACCCAGTACTTC. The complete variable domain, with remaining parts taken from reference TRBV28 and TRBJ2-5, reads DVKVTQSSRYLVKRTGEKVFLECVQDMDHENMFWYRQDPGLGLRLIYFSYDVKMKEKGDIPEGYSVSREKKERFSLILESASTNQTSMYLCASTLAGAGETQYFGPGTRLLVL.

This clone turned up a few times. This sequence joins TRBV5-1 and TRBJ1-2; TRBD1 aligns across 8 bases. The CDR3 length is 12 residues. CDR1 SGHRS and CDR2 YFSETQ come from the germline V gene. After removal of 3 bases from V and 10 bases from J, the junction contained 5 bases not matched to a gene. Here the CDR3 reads CASSWTGSDYTF. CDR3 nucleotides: TGCGCCAGCAGCTGGACAGGGTCCGACTACACCTTC.

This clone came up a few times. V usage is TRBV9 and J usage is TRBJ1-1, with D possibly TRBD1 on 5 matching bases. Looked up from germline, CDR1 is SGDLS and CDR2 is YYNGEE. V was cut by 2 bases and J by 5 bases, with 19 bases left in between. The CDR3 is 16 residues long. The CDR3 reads CASSVDPAGGRTEAFF. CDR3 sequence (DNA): TGTGCCAGCAGCGTCGACCCAGCGGGGGGTCGGACTGAAGCTTTCTTT.

CDR3 amino acids: CASSNGGLAGGWGEQYF. DNA for the CDR3: TGTGCCAGCAGCAATGGGGGACTAGCGGGAGGATGGGGCGAGCAGTACTTC. The chain recombines TRBV21-1 with TRBJ2-7; TRBD2 is the table's D call and was not checked against the DNA. TRBV21-1 is given as a pseudogene. The CDR3 loop spans 17 amino acids.

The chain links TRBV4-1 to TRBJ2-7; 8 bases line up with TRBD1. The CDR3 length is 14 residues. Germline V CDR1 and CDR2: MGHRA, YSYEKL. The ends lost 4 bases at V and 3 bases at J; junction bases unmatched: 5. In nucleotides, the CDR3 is TGCGCCAGCAGCCCGGACAGGGAGTACTACGAGCAGTACTTC. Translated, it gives CASSPDREYYEQYF.

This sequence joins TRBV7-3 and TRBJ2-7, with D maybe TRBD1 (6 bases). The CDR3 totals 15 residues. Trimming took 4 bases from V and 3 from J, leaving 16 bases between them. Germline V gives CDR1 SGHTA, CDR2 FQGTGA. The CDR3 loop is CASSSGQPLYYEQYF. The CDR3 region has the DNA TGTGCCAGCAGCTCAGGACAGCCGTTATACTACGAGCAGTACTTC.

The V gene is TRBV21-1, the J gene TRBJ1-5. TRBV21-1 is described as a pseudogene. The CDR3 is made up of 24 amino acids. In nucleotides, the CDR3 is TGTGCCAGCAGCAAGAGGGAATTGGTAGATTTAATCCGATCGGATGCATATAGCAATCAGCCCCAGCATTTT. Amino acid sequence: CASSKRELVDLIRSDAYSNQPQHF.

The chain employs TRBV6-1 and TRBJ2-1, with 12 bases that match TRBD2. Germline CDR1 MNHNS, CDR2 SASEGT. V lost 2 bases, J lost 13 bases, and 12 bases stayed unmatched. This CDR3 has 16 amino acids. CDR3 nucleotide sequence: TGTGCCAGCAGTGAAATAGGAGGACTAGCGGGATCGCGACAGTTCTTC. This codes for CASSEIGGLAGSRQFF.